Listed here are 22 T cell receptor beta chains from one sample, sequenced in a study of molecular identifiers for immune sequencing clone quantification. One entry per CDR3 protein results from TCRdb running MiXCR on the PCR reads. The repertoire has around 320,000 distinct CDR3 sequences, roughly 24% of them found once; the top ten carry about 0.71%. The source material was naive CD8+ T cells from blood, with Jurkat cell RNA spiked in. The subset denotes: FACS-sorted CD8+CD4-CCR7+CD45RA+ naive T cells. Receptors originate from a human donor in good health. Some libraries in this study had Jurkat cell RNA spiked in.

This clonotype was seen repeatedly, ten times or more. This rearrangement joins TRBV12-3 or TRBV12-4 to TRBJ1-1; 8 bases are a match to TRBD1. The CDR3 runs 19 residues. V dropped 6 bases and J dropped 0; count of bases not matched to a gene: 18. The CDR3 coding sequence is TGTGCCAGCAGACTCCAGGGGGCGGAATTATTTAACATGAACACTGAAGCTTTCTTT. It codes for CASRLQGAELFNMNTEAFF.

Many counts were recorded for this clonotype. The chain links TRBV7-9 to TRBJ2-7; a possible D gene is TRBD1 (8 bases). V was clipped by 5 bases and J by 5 bases, with 16 bases between them. Germline assignment: CDR1 SEHNR and CDR2 FQNEAQ (reference sequence). The CDR3 is made up of 14 amino acids. CDR3 sequence: CASSPWTGRDEQYF. For the CDR3, the DNA is TGTGCCAGCAGCCCATGGACAGGGAGGGACGAGCAGTACTTC.

Of note for this clonotype: Possible read error: a much larger clone is one base away. The chain employs TRBV20-1 and TRBJ2-7; TRBD1 might be the D (6 bases). V dropped 6 bases and J dropped 4 bases, with 16 bases sitting between them. This CDR3 spans 13 amino acids. Germline CDR1 is DFQATT and CDR2 is SNEGSKA (reference sequence). DNA of the CDR3: TGCAGTGCCTCAGGGGTAGCCTTATACGAGCAGTACTTC. It translates to CSASGVALYEQYF.

The chain is built from TRBV28 and TRBJ2-7; D call uncertain. V was shortened by 3 bases and J by 0 bases, with 9 bases between the two germline ends. From germline, CDR1 is MDHEN and CDR2 SYDVKM. The CDR3 is 14 amino acids. The CDR3 region is CASSFQESSYEQYF. The CDR3 region has the DNA TGTGCCAGCAGTTTTCAGGAGAGCTCCTACGAGCAGTACTTC.

V gene TRBV25-1 combines with J gene TRBJ2-7; TRBD1 agrees at 7 bases. With V trimmed by 4 bases and J by 6 bases, 12 bases remained unmatched. CDR1 and CDR2 from the germline V gene are MGHDK and SYGVNS. There are 15 residues in the CDR3. In nucleotides, the CDR3 is TGTGCCAGCAGTGGAACGGGACAGCTGTTTTCCGAGCAGTACTTC. Translating it yields CASSGTGQLFSEQYF.

V usage is TRBV7-2 and J usage is TRBJ2-3; weak D call: TRBD2 (6 bases). V lost 5 bases, J lost 0 bases, and 12 bases lay in between. The CDR3 contains 15 residues. Germline lookup yields CDR1 SGHTA and CDR2 FQGNSA. As DNA, the CDR3 is TGTGCCAGCAGCGTATCGGGGGACAGCACAGATACGCAGTATTTT. Its translation: CASSVSGDSTDTQYF.

A word on this clonotype: A read error may be the cause here, since a much bigger clone is one base away. The rearrangement uses TRBV2 and TRBJ1-5; weak D call: TRBD1 (6 bases). CDR1 SNHLY and CDR2 FYNNEI come from the germline V gene. The CDR3 consists of 17 residues. CDR3 protein: CASSEPLAGVSDQPQHF. DNA of the CDR3: TGTGCCAGCAGTGAGCCGTTAGCAGGGGTTAGCGATCAGCCCCAGCATTTT.

This rearrangement joins TRBV10-3 to TRBJ1-5, with D tentatively TRBD1 (5 bases). The CDR3 length is 14 residues. Germline CDR1 and CDR2: ENHRY and SYGVKD. The V and J ends lost 0 bases and 7 bases respectively, with 10 bases between them. The CDR3 here is CAISESDSYQPQHF. In nucleotides, the CDR3 is TGTGCCATCAGTGAGTCAGACAGCTACCAGCCCCAGCATTTT.

This clonotype was seen only once. A read error may explain this, as a much larger clone is one base away. The chain combines TRBV27 with TRBJ2-5; D gene uncertain. The germline V gene encodes CDR1 MNHEY and CDR2 SMNVEV (reference sequence). This CDR3 region has 14 residues. CDR3 DNA sequence: TGTGGCAGCAGTTTATTTCTCGGCAAAGAGACCCAGTACTTC. Its translation: CGSSLFLGKETQYF.

J is TRBJ1-4 and V is TRBV13; 9 nucleotides agree with TRBD1. CDR3 length equals 14 residues. Germline values: CDR1 PRHDT, CDR2 FYEKMQ (reference sequence). Losses at the gene ends were 5 bases for V and 5 bases for J; bases not matched to a gene: 3. The CDR3 DNA follows: TGTGCCAGCAGCCAAACAGGGGGCAATGAAAAACTGTTTTTT. This sequence encodes CASSQTGGNEKLFF.

This clonotype was detected many times. The chain carries TRBV9 and TRBJ2-1; D is undetermined. From germline, CDR1 is SGDLS and CDR2 YYNGEE. The CDR3 loop spans 12 amino acids. The ends were cut back, 4 bases at V and 3 bases at J, with 5 bases in the middle. The CDR3 protein is CASSTDYNEQFF. CDR3 sequence (DNA): TGTGCCAGCAGCACCGACTACAATGAGCAGTTCTTC.

This clonotype was counted only a few times. The V and J genes are TRBV19 and TRBJ2-5; D perhaps matches TRBD2 (7 bases). CDR1 and CDR2 from the germline V gene are LNHDA and SQIVND (reference sequence). V gave up 5 bases and J gave up 5 bases, with 21 bases separating them. The CDR3 runs 16 residues. The CDR3, as DNA: TGTGCCAGTAGTCCTATGGCGGGGGCCCGTAGGGAGACCCAGTACTTC. This gives the protein CASSPMAGARRETQYF.

The gene calls are TRBV19 and TRBJ2-7; D not resolved. Germline assignment: CDR1 LNHDA and CDR2 SQIVND (reference sequence). This CDR3 has 14 residues. V lost 3 bases, J lost 3 bases, and 12 bases lay in between. CDR3 nucleotides: TGTGCCAGTAGTATGAAGCGAAAAGACTACGAGCAGTACTTC. Translated: CASSMKRKDYEQYF.

Note on this clonotype: This could be a read error, since a much larger clone is one nucleotide away. The chain joins TRBV28 to TRBJ2-3; D unresolved. The germline V gene has CDR1 MDHEN and CDR2 SYDVKM. The CDR3 is 14 residues long. The CDR3 DNA is TGTGCCAGCAGTTTAGGTATGAGCATAGATACGCAGTATTTT. It codes for CASSLGMSIDTQYF.

This clonotype was found a few times. This sequence joins TRBV10-3 and TRBJ1-1, with D possibly matching TRBD1 (5 bases). V lost 3 bases to trimming and J lost 10 bases, with 15 bases between them. The CDR3 has 13 residues. Germline assignment: CDR1 ENHRY and CDR2 SYGVKD. The CDR3 coding sequence is TGTGCCATCAGTGACTCGAACTCAGGGATAGCTTTCTTT. Translation gives CAISDSNSGIAFF.

This clonotype was picked up a small number of times. The chain combines TRBV7-9 with TRBJ1-5; D is uncertain. V gave up 2 bases and J gave up 4 bases, with 15 bases separating them. Germline V CDR1 and CDR2: SEHNR, FQNEAQ (reference sequence). CDR3 length equals 16 residues. CDR3 coding DNA: TGTGCCAGCAGCTTATATTCCGAAAAAGGGAATCAGCCCCAGCATTTT. It is translated as CASSLYSEKGNQPQHF.

This clonotype was found many times. The rearrangement links TRBV14 to TRBJ1-2; D remains unclear. V was trimmed by 8 bases and J by 4 bases, leaving 17 bases between them. The CDR3 runs 14 residues. Germline V CDR1 and CDR2: SGHDN, FVKESK. The CDR3 reads CASSPWSLSYGYTF. The CDR3 DNA sequence: TGTGCCAGCTCCCCGTGGAGTTTGAGCTATGGCTACACCTTC.

Remarks on this clonotype: A clone one base away is much larger, so this may be a read error. The chain joins TRBV4-3 to TRBJ1-4; D is possibly TRBD1 (5 bases). Germline assignment: CDR1 LGHNA and CDR2 YSLEER. Trimming pared 0 bases from V and 6 bases from J, leaving 11 bases between. The CDR3 sequence is 15 residues long. For the CDR3, the DNA is TGCGCCAGCAGCCAAGATTCGGCAGGGCATGAAAAACTGTTTTTT. The encoded protein is CASSQDSAGHEKLFF.

Comments on this clonotype: This may stem from a read error, because a much larger clone lies one nucleotide away. The V gene is TRBV13, the J gene TRBJ2-6, with D tentatively TRBD1 or TRBD2 (5 bases each). The CDR3 consists of 17 residues. CDR1 PRHDT and CDR2 FYEKMQ come from the germline V gene (reference sequence). The CDR3 DNA reads as TGTGCCAGCAGCTTAGCGGTCGGGGCGGACGGGGCCAGCGTCCTGACTTTC. Its protein product is CASSLAVGADGASVLTF.

The sample holds many counts of this clonotype. The chain employs TRBV28 and TRBJ1-1, with D possibly being TRBD1 (5 bases). CDR1 MDHEN and CDR2 SYDVKM come from the germline V gene. The CDR3 consists of 15 residues. V gave up 6 bases and J gave up 7 bases, with 21 bases separating them. The CDR3 loop reads CASSPRGPTFGEAFF. The CDR3 DNA sequence: TGTGCCAGCAGCCCCCGGGGCCCCACCTTCGGTGAAGCTTTCTTT.

Ten or more counts support this clonotype. The chain joins TRBV5-6 to TRBJ2-7; unclear D gene. V lost 0 bases to trimming and J lost 2 bases, with 6 bases between them. The CDR3 contains 13 residues. CDR1 is SGHDT, CDR2 YYEEEE, per germline. The CDR3: CASSLGVPYEQYF. For the CDR3, the DNA is TGTGCCAGCAGCTTGGGAGTCCCCTACGAGCAGTACTTC.

A word on this clonotype: One end of the junction is discordant with germline, which a read error may explain. The V gene is TRBV4-3, the J gene TRBJ2-6; the D gene could be TRBD1 or TRBD2 (5 bases each). The V gene's germline CDR1 is LGHNA and CDR2 YSLEER. The CDR3 totals 16 residues. In DNA, the CDR3 is TGCGCCAGCAGCCCCTCCGAGGGTGATGGGGCCAACATCCTAACATTC. This gives the protein CASSPSEGDGANILTF.